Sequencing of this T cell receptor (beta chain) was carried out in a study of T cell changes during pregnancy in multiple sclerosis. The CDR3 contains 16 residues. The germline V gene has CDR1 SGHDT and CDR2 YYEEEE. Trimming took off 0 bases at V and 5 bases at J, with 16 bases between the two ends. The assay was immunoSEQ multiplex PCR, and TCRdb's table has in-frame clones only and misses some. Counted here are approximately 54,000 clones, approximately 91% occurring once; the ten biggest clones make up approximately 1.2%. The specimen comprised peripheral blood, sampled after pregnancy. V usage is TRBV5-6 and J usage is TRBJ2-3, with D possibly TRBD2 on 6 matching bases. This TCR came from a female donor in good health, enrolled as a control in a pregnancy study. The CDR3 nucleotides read TGTGCCAGCAGCTTGGCCGGGGGTAGCGGAGGAGATACGCAGTATTTT. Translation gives CASSLAGGSGGDTQYF.